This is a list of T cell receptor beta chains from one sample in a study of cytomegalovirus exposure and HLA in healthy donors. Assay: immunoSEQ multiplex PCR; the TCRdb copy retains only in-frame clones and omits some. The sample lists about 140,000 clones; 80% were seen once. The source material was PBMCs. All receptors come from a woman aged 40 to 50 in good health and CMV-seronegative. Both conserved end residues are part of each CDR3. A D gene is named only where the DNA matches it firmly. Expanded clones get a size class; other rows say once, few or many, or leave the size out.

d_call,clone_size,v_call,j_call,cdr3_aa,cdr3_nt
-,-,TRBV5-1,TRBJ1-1,CASSSTAGKRNTEAFF,TGCGCCAGCAGCTCAACGGCAGGAAAGAGGAACACTGAAGCTTTCTTT
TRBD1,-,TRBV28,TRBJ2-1,CASSLWDRGDNEQFF,TGTGCCAGCAGTTTATGGGACAGGGGCGACAATGAGCAGTTCTTC
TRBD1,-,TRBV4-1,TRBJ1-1,CASSQAGTGVEAFF,TGCGCCAGCAGCCAAGCCGGGACAGGAGTTGAAGCTTTCTTT
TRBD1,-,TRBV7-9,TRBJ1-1,CSSSPTDRGNTEAFF,TGTTCCAGCAGCCCCACGGACAGGGGCAACACTGAAGCTTTCTTT
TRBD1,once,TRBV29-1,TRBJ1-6,CSARTGESPLHF,TGCAGCGCAAGGACAGGGGAATCACCCCTCCACTTT
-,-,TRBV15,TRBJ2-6,CATSSQASTVSGANVLTF,TGTGCCACCAGCTCCCAGGCATCAACGGTCTCTGGGGCCAACGTCCTGACTTTC
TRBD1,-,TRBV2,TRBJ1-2,CASSANRDSPNYGYTF,TGTGCCAGCAGTGCGAATCGGGACAGCCCTAACTATGGCTACACCTTC
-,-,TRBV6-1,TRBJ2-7,CASSREGTSHEQYF,TGTGCCAGCAGCCGAGAGGGTACGTCCCACGAGCAGTACTTC
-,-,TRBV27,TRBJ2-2,CASSPGAAGELFF,TGTGCCAGCAGTCCTGGGGCGGCCGGGGAGCTGTTTTTT
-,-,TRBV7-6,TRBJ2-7,CASSLSIPLAVKDEQYF,TGTGCCAGCAGCTTGTCTATACCCCTCGCGGTCAAAGACGAGCAGTACTTC
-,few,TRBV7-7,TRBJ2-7,CASSPSSYEQYF,TGTGCCAGCAGCCCGTCCTCCTACGAGCAGTACTTC
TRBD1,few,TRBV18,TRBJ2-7,CASSPGRGTGTGPSYEQYF,TGTGCCAGCTCACCAGGCCGGGGGACCGGGACAGGGCCCTCCTACGAGCAGTACTTC
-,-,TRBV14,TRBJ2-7,CASSLGSASYEQYF,TGTGCCAGCAGCCTCGGGAGCGCCTCCTACGAGCAGTACTTC
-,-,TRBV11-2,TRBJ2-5,CASSLDGAGAETQYF,TGTGCCAGCAGCTTAGATGGGGCAGGGGCCGAGACCCAGTACTTC
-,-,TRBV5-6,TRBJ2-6,CASSSTGRKANGLTF,TGTGCCAGCAGCTCCACAGGGCGAAAGGCCAACGGCCTGACTTTC
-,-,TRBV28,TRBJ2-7,CASSSTGRYEQYF,TGTGCCAGCAGTTCAACAGGACGCTACGAGCAGTACTTC
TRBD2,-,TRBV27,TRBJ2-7,CASSPFGGRPTYEQYF,TGTGCCAGCAGCCCTTTCGGCGGGAGGCCGACCTACGAGCAGTACTTC
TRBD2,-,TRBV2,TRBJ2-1,CASSVLASYNEQFF,TGTGCCAGCAGCGTACTAGCGAGTTACAATGAGCAGTTCTTC
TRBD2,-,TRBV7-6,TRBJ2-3,CASSYGISGTSGMADTQYF,TGTGCCAGCAGCTACGGAATTTCCGGGACTAGCGGGATGGCAGATACGCAGTATTTT
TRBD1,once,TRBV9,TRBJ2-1,CASSAGTAFYNEQFF,TGTGCCAGCAGCGCAGGGACAGCCTTCTACAATGAGCAGTTCTTC
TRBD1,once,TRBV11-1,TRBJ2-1,CASSPGQGDEQFF,TGTGCCAGCAGCCCGGGACAGGGCGATGAGCAGTTCTTC
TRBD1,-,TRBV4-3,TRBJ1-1,CASSQGAGGFEAFF,TGCGCCAGCAGCCAAGGTGCAGGGGGCTTCGAAGCTTTCTTT